The 2 T cell receptor beta chains given below trace back to one sample, sequenced in a study of regulatory T cells in long-lasting Graves disease. The sample's time point: persistent/refractory GD, antithyroid drugs over 5 years with positive TRAb. Making the TCR library involved RNA that had been extracted from PBMCs. The authors built TCR beta libraries using iRepertoire HTBI primers and Arm-PCR of CDR3 regions. TCRdb re-called the multiplex PCR reads with MiXCR, one entry per CDR3 protein. The sample lists 700,000 or so distinct CDR3 sequences; approximately 31% were seen once. This specimen consisted of peripheral blood mononuclear cells (PBMCs), obtained when the disease was refractory, from a patient treated with antithyroid drugs. These receptors were collected from a female donor with Graves disease.

This clonotype turned up a few times. V and J are TRBV6-2 or TRBV6-3 and TRBJ1-2; unclear D gene. Between the trimmed V and J ends, which lost 0 bases and 3 bases, there was a span of 11 bases. Germline V CDR1 and CDR2: MNHEY, SVGEGT. CDR3 length equals 15 residues. CDR3 sequence reads: CASSYSRGVDYGYTF. CDR3 nucleotide sequence: TGTGCCAGCAGTTACTCGCGGGGAGTAGACTATGGCTACACCTTC.

This rearrangement joins TRBV7-3 to TRBJ2-7; D could derive from TRBD1 or TRBD2 (5 bases each). CDR3 length: 15 residues. The V and J ends lost 0 bases and 3 bases respectively, with 12 bases between them. The germline V gene has CDR1 SGHTA and CDR2 FQGTGA. CDR3 nucleotide sequence: TGTGCCAGCAGCTTAACCCCAGGGAGAAGCTACGAGCAGTACTTC. Translating gives CASSLTPGRSYEQYF.